This T cell receptor beta chain was sequenced for a study of response to subunit inactivated influenza vaccine. Whole-study results and caveats: The authors put forward the suggestion that each seasonal influenza vaccination may bring in only a limited number of new T cells.

Notes on this clonotype: What it recognizes is unknown.

TCRdb re-called the RT-PCR reads with MiXCR, one entry per CDR3 protein. Of about 180,000 distinct CDR3 sequences listed, around a tenth were seen once; the top ten hold roughly 40%. Unmatched junction bases numbered 8, after V lost 2 bases and J lost 4 bases. This CDR3 region has 16 residues. Germline V gene sequence: CDR1 MNHEY, CDR2 SMNVEV (reference sequence). The chain links TRBV27 to TRBJ2-1, with 7 bases aligning to TRBD2. The sequencing used CD8+ T cells sorted from PBMCs, collected around 25 months after vaccination. This receptor was taken from a man between 45 and 75 years old who received an inactivated influenza vaccine. CDR3 in amino acids: CASSLIAGIIYNEQFF. The CDR3 coding sequence is TGTGCCAGCAGTTTAATAGCGGGTATTATTTACAATGAGCAGTTCTTC.